This TCR beta chain was retrieved from a study of identical twins. TCRdb passed the 5' RACE reads through MiXCR, listing each CDR3 protein once. The table shows 400,000 to 550,000 distinct CDR3 sequences, with 24% occurring only once. This CDR3 region has 16 residues. The sample was also reused in another study, on T cells expressing NK-cell markers.

The chain combines TRBV21-1 with TRBJ2-5; the DNA was not compared with TRBD2, the D call given in the table. TRBV21-1 is flagged as a pseudogene. Sequenced material: CD4+ T cells sorted from blood. This receptor was taken from a woman between 18 and 29 years old in good health. The CDR3 is CASSKGGREGLPTQYF. Here the CDR3 DNA reads TGTGCCAGCAGCAAAGGGGGGCGGGAGGGCCTACCGACCCAGTACTTC.